This TCR beta chain was documented in a study of immune evolution from preneoplasia to lung adenocarcinoma. Findings and caveats of the study: Normal lung had the highest top T cell clone frequencies. Later-stage lesions seemingly showed higher T cell density and diversity than normal lung. T cell clonality was higher in KRAS-mutant than EGFR-mutant or wild-type nodules.

Turning to this clone: The antigen remains undetermined.

The CDR3 spans 15 residues. Germline V gene data show CDR1 as SGDLS and CDR2 as YYNGEE. V lost 3 bases, J lost 1 base, and 11 bases lay in between. Assay used: immunoSEQ multiplex PCR; TCRdb lists only in-frame clones, some missing. The sample consists of roughly 5,400 clones, around four fifths of them appearing once. The chain has TRBV9 and TRBJ2-1; D gene uncertain. This clonotype was obtained from a person aged 55-80 years with lung adenocarcinoma. Sequences were obtained from FFPE minimally invasive lung adenocarcinoma tissue. The CDR3 is CASSAPPGSYNEQFF. CDR3 sequence (DNA): TGTGCCAGCAGCGCTCCTCCTGGGTCCTACAATGAGCAGTTCTTC.